This TCR beta chain was profiled in a study of shared clonotypes between healthy human individuals. General study results and limits: In contrast to clonotypes shared by all four donors, non-shared clonotypes had lower generation probabilities. Estimated richness values were generally larger in naive subsets than in memory subsets.

Method: immunoSEQ multiplex PCR; TCRdb's copy keeps in-frame clones and lacks some. This sample has about 680,000 clones; about 91% occur once, and the top ten carry 20% to 25%. As defined, naive CD8 cells were CD45RO-negative and positively selected for CCR7, with terminally differentiated effector memory CD45RA+ cells excluded. Regarding this clone: Its antigen is still unknown.

J gave up 5 bases and V 0 bases, and 12 bases lay outside the gene matches. This CDR3 is built from 19 residues. CDR1 and CDR2 (germline): LNHNV, YYDKDF (reference sequence). This TCR was recovered from a young man in good health. This sequence joins TRBV15 and TRBJ1-5; 11 bases fit TRBD1. The material sequenced was naive CD8+ T cells sorted from blood. In DNA form, the CDR3 reads TGTGCCACCAGCAGAGATCTTCGGACAGGGGGCCTTTTTCATCAGCCCCAGCATTTT. Protein product: CATSRDLRTGGLFHQPQHF. Supplemented by reference TRBV15 and TRBJ1-5, the full variable domain reads DAMVIQNPRYQVTQFGKPVTLSCSQTLNHNVMYWYQQKSSQAPKLLFHYYDKDFNNEADTPDNFQSRRPNTSFCFLDIRSPGLGDTAMYLCATSRDLRTGGLFHQPQHFGDGTRLSIL.